Listed below are T cell receptor beta chains from one sample, sequenced in a study of CD8 T cells in ankylosing spondylitis. TCRdb used MiXCR to reprocess the 5' RACE reads, holding one entry per CDR3 protein. The sample holds about 540,000 distinct CDR3 sequences, 9.5% to 15% seen once. Sequencing used blood, either unsorted or a sorted T cell fraction (not recorded which). The receptors were sampled from a male donor with ankylosing spondylitis. The CDR3 runs from the conserved cysteine through the conserved F or W. The D gene is left open where the match is weak. A clone size is listed for some rows: how often the clone was seen (once, few, many), or a class if it is expanded.

TRBD1	TRBV24-1	few	TRBJ2-1	TGTGCCACCGGGACAGGGGGCTACAATGAGCAGTTCTTC	CATGTGGYNEQFF
TRBD1	TRBV4-2	once	TRBJ2-3	TGTGCCAGCAGCCAAGATATCTCGGGACAGACCACAGATACGCAGTATTTT	CASSQDISGQTTDTQYF
TRBD2	TRBV12-3/TRBV12-4	-	TRBJ2-3	TGTGCCAGCACCCCGGGGCCAGCGGGAGACCCACTATCGTTAGCAGATACGCAGTATTTT	CASTPGPAGDPLSLADTQYF
-	TRBV20-1	-	TRBJ2-3	TGCAGTGCTGGGTACTCGACGGGCACAGATACGCAGTATTTT	CSAGYSTGTDTQYF
TRBD2	TRBV25-1	-	TRBJ2-2	TGTGCCAGCAGTGATCGGCTAGCGGGAGGTTTCTCCGGGGAGCTGTTTTTT	CASSDRLAGGFSGELFF
TRBD2	TRBV20-1	-	TRBJ2-1	TGCAGTGCTAAAATCCCTAGCGGCTACAATGAGCAGTTCTTC	CSAKIPSGYNEQFF
-	TRBV3-1	many	TRBJ1-6	TGTGCCAGCAGCCGCGCGTCAGGGTCGAATTCACCCCTCCACTTT	CASSRASGSNSPLHF
TRBD2	TRBV3-1	few	TRBJ2-1	TGTGCCAGCAGCCATACTAGCGGGGATGAGCAGTTCTTC	CASSHTSGDEQFF
-	TRBV12-3/TRBV12-4	many	TRBJ2-2	TGTGCCAGCAGTTTTTGGGGGAGGGAGCTGTTTTTT	CASSFWGRELFF
TRBD1	TRBV5-1	-	TRBJ2-5	TGCGCCAGCAGCTCCCCCCGACAGGGAGAGACCCAGTACTTC	CASSSPRQGETQYF
-	TRBV21-1	-	TRBJ2-1	TGTGCCAGCAGAGGTTATGAGCAGTTCTTC	CASRGYEQFF
TRBD1	TRBV3-1	few	TRBJ1-2	TGTGCCAGCAGCCTCCTTACAGGGGACTATGGCTACACCTTC	CASSLLTGDYGYTF
-	TRBV29-1	few	TRBJ2-3	TGCAGCGTTGGAGAGGGGCGTGGTACGCAGTATTTT	CSVGEGRGTQYF
-	TRBV29-1	-	TRBJ2-1	TGCAGCGGAGGCGGTTCCTACAATGAGCAGTTCTTC	CSGGGSYNEQFF
-	TRBV6-5	-	TRBJ2-5	TGTGCCAGCAGTTTTACAGACCAAGAGACCCAGTACTTC	CASSFTDQETQYF
TRBD1	TRBV3-1	-	TRBJ2-5	TGTGCCAGCAGCCGACAGGGGGCGAAGACCCAGTACTTC	CASSRQGAKTQYF
-	TRBV20-1	-	TRBJ1-5	TGCAGTGCTACCCCCCCTAGCAATCAGCCCCAGCATTTT	CSATPPSNQPQHF
TRBD1	TRBV12-3/TRBV12-4	many	TRBJ1-1	TGTGCCAGCAGTCCTTTAACAGGGGCGAACACTGAAGCTTTCTTT	CASSPLTGANTEAFF
TRBD1	TRBV2	-	TRBJ2-2	TGTGCCAGCAAGGCAGGCCAGGGGGCACGGGAGCTGTTTTTT	CASKAGQGARELFF
-	TRBV6-1	-	TRBJ1-5	TGTGCCAGCAGCCGACCCCCCAAGCAAGAAAATCAGCCCCAGCATTTT	CASSRPPKQENQPQHF
TRBD1	TRBV7-9	-	TRBJ2-1	TGTGCCAGCAGCTTAGATAACAGGGGGTTAGTTTATGAGCAGTTCTTC	CASSLDNRGLVYEQFF
-	TRBV10-3	-	TRBJ2-3	TGTGCCATCAGTGAGTCATTTCTCGGGCAGTATTTT	CAISESFLGQYF
TRBD2	TRBV5-1	many	TRBJ2-1	TGCGCCAGCAGCGCTGGGACTAGTTATGAGCAGTTCTTC	CASSAGTSYEQFF
-	TRBV10-2	-	TRBJ2-3	TGCGCCAGCAGTGAGCCGGGAGAAGCAGATACGCAGTATTTT	CASSEPGEADTQYF
TRBD2	TRBV20-1	few	TRBJ2-4	TGCAGTGCAAAACCGGGACTAGCGGGAGGGCCTTCTAACATTCAGTACTTC	CSAKPGLAGGPSNIQYF
-	TRBV20-1	-	TRBJ2-3	TGCAGTGCTAGAGGGAAAGGGGGCACAGATACGCAGTATTTT	CSARGKGGTDTQYF
TRBD1	TRBV20-1	few	TRBJ1-5	TGCAGTGCTCCCGACAGGGGAGGACAGCCCCAGCATTTT	CSAPDRGGQPQHF
-	TRBV5-1	many	TRBJ1-2	TGCGCCAGCAGCTTGGCTCCAGGGAACTATGGCTACACCTTC	CASSLAPGNYGYTF
-	TRBV20-1	-	TRBJ1-1	TGCAGTGCGTTTCTGACCCTGAACACTGAAGCTTTCTTT	CSAFLTLNTEAFF
-	TRBV12-3/TRBV12-4	-	TRBJ1-1	TGTGCCAGCAGTTTAACAGGGAGAGTAAAAGCTTTCTTT	CASSLTGRVKAFF
TRBD1	TRBV20-1	-	TRBJ2-1	TGCAGTGCTAGGCAGGACAGGGGATACAATGAGCAGTTCTTC	CSARQDRGYNEQFF
TRBD2	TRBV20-1	-	TRBJ2-1	TGCAGTGCCCAAAAACATATGACTAGCGGGAGTTGGAATGAGCAGTTCTTC	CSAQKHMTSGSWNEQFF
TRBD1	TRBV6-2/TRBV6-3	-	TRBJ1-5	TGTGCCAGCGCTTGGACAGGCCGCAATCAGCCCCAGCATTTT	CASAWTGRNQPQHF
-	TRBV11-2	-	TRBJ2-1	TGTGCCAGCAGCCCTATACTAGATAGTGAGCAGTTCTTC	CASSPILDSEQFF
TRBD2	TRBV20-1	few	TRBJ2-7	TGCAGTGCCACCGGTACTAGCGGGAGTGCGCGGCAGTACTTC	CSATGTSGSARQYF
TRBD2	TRBV10-1	few	TRBJ2-1	TGCGCCAGCTCTAGCGGGAGACACAATGAGCAGTTCTTC	CASSSGRHNEQFF
-	TRBV11-1	-	TRBJ2-2	TGTGCCAGTAAACCCCCCACTGCGCCGAGGACGAACACCGGGGAGCTGTTTTTT	CASKPPTAPRTNTGELFF
-	TRBV20-1	few	TRBJ2-4	TGCAGTGCTAGGGCCGGACTGTTAGCCAAAAACATTCAGTACTTC	CSARAGLLAKNIQYF
-	TRBV6-1	-	TRBJ1-5	TGTGCCAGCACTCTACAGGGCCCTTCTGTCAATCAGCCCCAGCATTTT	CASTLQGPSVNQPQHF
-	TRBV12-3/TRBV12-4	-	TRBJ2-7	TGTGCCAGCAGGGAAGGGGGCGAGCAGTACTTC	CASREGGEQYF
-	TRBV2	-	TRBJ2-2	TGTGCCAGCACCTCAAACACCGGGGAGCTGTTTTTT	CASTSNTGELFF
-	TRBV5-6	few	TRBJ1-1	TGTGCCAGCAGCAGGGACAAGGGGGACATGAACACTGAAGCTTTCTTT	CASSRDKGDMNTEAFF
TRBD1	TRBV6-1	-	TRBJ1-4	TGTGCCAGCAGTCCCCGTCCCGGGACAGGGTCGGGTCGTGAAAAACTGTTTTTT	CASSPRPGTGSGREKLFF
-	TRBV5-1	many	TRBJ2-5	TGCGCCAGCAGCTTGGCCGTGGGAGAGACCCAGTACTTC	CASSLAVGETQYF
TRBD1	TRBV7-6	-	TRBJ1-6	TGTGCCAGCAGCTCCGGGGAGTCAGGGGGCTGGTATCCGATTAATTCACCCCTCCACTTT	CASSSGESGGWYPINSPLHF